This T cell receptor (beta chain) is drawn from a study of cytomegalovirus exposure and HLA in healthy donors. Note on this clone: What it binds is unknown.

Primers included in the PCR were 60 Vbeta and 13 Jbeta primers. The assay was immunoSEQ multiplex PCR, and TCRdb's table has in-frame clones only and misses some. In the table there are around 130,000 clones, around three quarters of which are singletons. Germline loops: CDR1 SNHLY, CDR2 FYNNEI. The CDR3 contains 15 residues. Trimming left V 5 bases short and J 0 bases short, with 8 bases between. The study, taken as a whole, reports: A previous analysis found most TCR beta V segments productive roughly 87% or roughly 30% of the time. A later analysis showed TCR association rates differing by HLA locus, peaking at DRB1 and lowest at HLA-C. A later analysis linked a missense DCLRE1C variant to TCR beta V- and J-gene trimming. Most TCR sequences were rare, but some public TCRs occurred in many donors.

This clonotype was sampled from a man in his forties in good health and CMV-seronegative. The sample taken for sequencing was PBMCs. The chain joins TRBV2 to TRBJ2-6, with D unresolved. Here the CDR3 DNA reads TGTGCCAGCAGTCCGACAAACTCTGGGGCCAACGTCCTGACTTTC. Translated: CASSPTNSGANVLTF.